The rows below give T cell receptor beta chains drawn from one sample of a study of spatial heterogeneity in lung cancer. In TCRdb, the 5' RACE reads were re-called with MiXCR into one record per CDR3 protein. The sample includes under 11,000 distinct CDR3 sequences, 10% to 15% of them seen just once. The sample here was lung tumor tissue, taken at surgery. The receptors stem from a female donor with early-stage non-small cell lung cancer. Each CDR3 is given with its conserved first and last residue. D genes are given only for firm matches. Expanded clones are given a class, and other clones once, few, many or no size at all.

TRBV2,TRBJ2-7,TRBD1,-,TGTGCCAGCACCCGGACAGGGGATGGCGAGCAGTACTTC,CASTRTGDGEQYF
TRBV20-1,TRBJ1-1,TRBD1,many,TGCAGTGCTAGAGATCGAGGGGGAGGGGGCTGGAACACTGAAGCTTTCTTT,CSARDRGGGGWNTEAFF
TRBV7-6,TRBJ2-5,TRBD2,many,TGTGCCAGCAGCTTAATCACTAGCGGGTACCAAGAGACCCAGTACTTC,CASSLITSGYQETQYF
TRBV4-3,TRBJ1-4,TRBD1,many,TGCGCCAGCAGCCACAGGGGGCTGGGTGAAAAACTGTTTTTT,CASSHRGLGEKLFF
TRBV20-1,TRBJ1-5,TRBD1,many,TGCAGTGCCACAGGGGTCCCTCAAACTTATAGCAATCAGCCCCAGCATTTT,CSATGVPQTYSNQPQHF
TRBV6-6,TRBJ1-6,TRBD1,few,TGTGCCAGCAGTTACGACGGACAGGGCCTGGTTTCACCCCTCCACTTT,CASSYDGQGLVSPLHF
TRBV20-1,TRBJ2-1,TRBD2,few,TGCAGTGCTAGTTATAGCGGGGGGCGTAGAAATGAGCAGTTCTTC,CSASYSGGRRNEQFF
TRBV4-2,TRBJ2-5,TRBD1,-,TGTGCCAGCAGCCAAGTTGACAGGGGGCCGGAGACCCAGTACTTC,CASSQVDRGPETQYF
TRBV24-1,TRBJ2-1,-,medium-sized,TGTGCCACCCAGGCCGTAGGCGGTGGAAATGAGCAGTTCTTC,CATQAVGGGNEQFF
TRBV12-3/TRBV12-4,TRBJ2-2,-,many,TGTGCCAGCAGGGGGACATCGAACACCGGGGAGCTGTTTTTT,CASRGTSNTGELFF
TRBV4-1,TRBJ2-2,TRBD2,-,TGCGCCAGCAGCTCACATAGCGGGCCAAACACCGGGGAGCTGTTTTTT,CASSSHSGPNTGELFF
TRBV24-1,TRBJ2-3,-,-,TGTGCCACCAGTGATTCTGTTGCGGGAAGCTTGCATACGCAGTATTTT,CATSDSVAGSLHTQYF
TRBV9,TRBJ1-3,TRBD1,large,TGTGCCAGCAGCGTCTCATCCGGGACAGGGTCCTCTGGAACCACCATATATTTT,CASSVSSGTGSSGTTIYF
TRBV20-1,TRBJ2-7,TRBD2,many,TGCAGTGCTAGGGTAGCAGGCGGGGGGAACTACGAGCAGTACTTC,CSARVAGGGNYEQYF
TRBV6-2/TRBV6-3,TRBJ2-3,-,-,TGTGCCAGCAGTCCTACCGAGGATACGCAGTATTTT,CASSPTEDTQYF
TRBV29-1,TRBJ2-7,-,-,TGCAGCGTTCAGCCCTCGTCCAACGAGCAGTACTTC,CSVQPSSNEQYF
TRBV2,TRBJ2-5,-,few,TGTGCCAGCGGGAGCCCCAGACAAGAGACCCAGTACTTC,CASGSPRQETQYF
TRBV5-4,TRBJ1-4,TRBD1,medium-sized,TGTGCCAGCAGACAAATCATCGGGACAGGGCAGAATGAAAAACTGTTTTTT,CASRQIIGTGQNEKLFF
TRBV2,TRBJ2-2,-,medium-sized,TGTGCCAGCAGTGATGACTACACCGGGGAGCTGTTTTTT,CASSDDYTGELFF
TRBV7-9,TRBJ2-6,TRBD1,few,TGTGCCAGCAGCTCCCCGGGACAGGGCTCTGGGGCCAACGTCCTGACTTTC,CASSSPGQGSGANVLTF
TRBV4-1,TRBJ2-5,-,-,TGCGCCAGCAGCCAAGATAGGACACCCAGGGGAGAGACCCAGTACTTC,CASSQDRTPRGETQYF
TRBV6-5,TRBJ2-7,TRBD2,large,TGTGCCAGCAGTTACGGAGCGGGATTCTCCTACGAGCAGTACTTC,CASSYGAGFSYEQYF
TRBV27,TRBJ2-2,-,medium-sized,TGTGCCAGCAGTTTGCATTCCGGGGAGCTGTTTTTT,CASSLHSGELFF
TRBV7-9,TRBJ2-1,TRBD2,-,TGTGCCAGCAGCCGACTAGCGGGGGGTCGGGATGAGCAGTTCTTC,CASSRLAGGRDEQFF
TRBV7-2,TRBJ1-2,-,-,TGTGCCAGCAGCTTAGCTAGATTGGGCAGCAACTATGGCTACACCTTC,CASSLARLGSNYGYTF
TRBV2,TRBJ1-5,TRBD1,many,TGTGCCAGCAGCAGACAGGGGGGAGGTCAGCCCCAGCATTTT,CASSRQGGGQPQHF
TRBV7-2,TRBJ2-2,-,many,TGTGCCAGCAGCCCAATCGCGGACACCGGGGAGCTGTTTTTT,CASSPIADTGELFF
TRBV18,TRBJ2-4,-,many,TGTGCCAGCTCACCACCAGGACGGCCTGGCGCCAAAAACATTCAGTACTTC,CASSPPGRPGAKNIQYF
TRBV20-1,TRBJ2-5,TRBD1,few,TGCAGTGCTAGAGATAGAAGGACAGGGCTGGGGGAGACCCAGTACTTC,CSARDRRTGLGETQYF
TRBV18,TRBJ2-2,TRBD1,large,TGTGCCAGCTCACAGTCCGGACAGGGCAGCACCGGGGAGCTGTTTTTT,CASSQSGQGSTGELFF
TRBV6-5,TRBJ1-6,-,many,TGTGCCAGCAGTTATGGGTGGGACTATAATTCACCCCTCCACTTT,CASSYGWDYNSPLHF
TRBV30,TRBJ2-3,-,many,TGTGCCTGGAGTTTCGGACGGAGGTTCACAGATACGCAGTATTTT,CAWSFGRRFTDTQYF
TRBV20-1,TRBJ2-3,TRBD1,-,TGCAGCCCCATGGTGGCAGGGGGCTTAGATACGCAGTATTTT,CSPMVAGGLDTQYF
TRBV28,TRBJ2-1,TRBD2,many,TGTGCCAGCAGTTTTTGGGGGGAGTCTAGCGGGAGCAACAATGAGCAGTTCTTC,CASSFWGESSGSNNEQFF
TRBV7-8,TRBJ2-1,-,few,TGTGCCAGCAGCTTAAAGGACACGACGTGGTACAATGAGCAGTTCTTC,CASSLKDTTWYNEQFF
TRBV9,TRBJ2-1,TRBD2,-,TGTGCCAGCAGCGTGAGCGGGAGTGTCTCCTACAATGAGCAGTTCTTC,CASSVSGSVSYNEQFF
TRBV5-1,TRBJ1-1,TRBD1,few,TGCGCCAGCACCCAGGGGGGAGACACTGAAGCTTTCTTT,CASTQGGDTEAFF
TRBV20-1,TRBJ2-5,TRBD2,few,TGCAGTGCAACCGGGACTAGCGGGGGGGCGGCCCAGTACTTC,CSATGTSGGAAQYF
TRBV19,TRBJ2-5,-,-,TGTGCCAGTAGTATTAGAGGCCGACACTTTCTTTACGGGCAAGAGACCCAGTACTTC,CASSIRGRHFLYGQETQYF
TRBV27,TRBJ2-1,TRBD1,-,TGTGCCAGCAGTTCAGGACAGGGGGCGATGTATGAGCAGTTCTTC,CASSSGQGAMYEQFF
TRBV27,TRBJ2-7,-,many,TGTGCCAGCAGTCGGGACCGAATTAGCGACGAGCAGTACTTC,CASSRDRISDEQYF
TRBV18,TRBJ2-5,-,few,TGTGCCAGCTCAGCCAGTGGGTCGGAGACCCAGTACTTC,CASSASGSETQYF
TRBV7-9,TRBJ1-3,TRBD1,-,TGTGCCAGCAGCCGCCCGCCGGGACAGGGCTCTGGAAACACCATATATTTT,CASSRPPGQGSGNTIYF
TRBV11-3,TRBJ2-7,-,many,TGTGCCAGCAGCGCCGGATTCGGGAAAAGCTCCTACGAGCAGTACTTC,CASSAGFGKSSYEQYF
TRBV18,TRBJ1-2,TRBD1,medium-sized,TGTGCCAGCTCACAAGACAGGGCCCATGGCTACACCTTC,CASSQDRAHGYTF
TRBV6-2/TRBV6-3,TRBJ2-2,TRBD2,-,TGTGCCAGCAGTTACCCCGGACTAGCGGGAGATTCGTACACCGGGGAGCTGTTTTTT,CASSYPGLAGDSYTGELFF
TRBV20-1,TRBJ1-5,TRBD1,many,TGCAGTGCTAGATCGGACAGGGATCAGCCCCAGCATTTT,CSARSDRDQPQHF
TRBV5-1,TRBJ1-1,-,many,TGCGCCAGCAGCGTTGCAGGTAACACTGAAGCTTTCTTT,CASSVAGNTEAFF
TRBV11-3,TRBJ2-2,-,once,TGTGCCAGCAGCTTAGCGGAGTTCAGCGGGGAGCTGTTTTTT,CASSLAEFSGELFF
TRBV28,TRBJ2-2,TRBD1,medium-sized,TGTGCCAGCAGTTCCGGACAGGGGGACACCGGGGAGCTGTTTTTT,CASSSGQGDTGELFF
TRBV5-1,TRBJ2-5,-,many,TGCGCCAGCAGCTTGGCAAAGGAGGAGACCCAGTACTTC,CASSLAKEETQYF
TRBV19,TRBJ2-2,-,medium-sized,TGTGCCAGTATGCGAAGGGGGGCCGCGAACACCGGGGAGCTGTTTTTT,CASMRRGAANTGELFF
TRBV10-3,TRBJ2-3,TRBD2,few,TGTGCCATCAGTGTCGAAGCGGGGTATACGCAGTATTTT,CAISVEAGYTQYF
TRBV5-1,TRBJ1-1,-,medium-sized,TGCGCCAGCAGCTTGGGAGACAGCGGAGTCACTGAAGCTTTCTTT,CASSLGDSGVTEAFF
TRBV18,TRBJ2-2,-,medium-sized,TGTGCCAGCTCACCAGTCCAGGGGCCCGGGGAGCTGTTTTTT,CASSPVQGPGELFF
TRBV5-1,TRBJ2-7,-,many,TGCGCCAGCAGCTTCAATTTTGTCTACGAGCAGTACTTC,CASSFNFVYEQYF
TRBV6-2/TRBV6-3,TRBJ2-7,-,-,TGTGCCAGCAGGCCCCCGGTCGAGCAGTACTTC,CASRPPVEQYF
TRBV6-2/TRBV6-3,TRBJ2-5,-,many,TGTGCCAGCGGGGAGACCCAGTACTTC,CASGETQYF